This record covers a single T cell receptor (beta chain). The record originates from a study of shared clonotypes between healthy human individuals. The V and J ends lost 3 bases and 4 bases respectively, with 17 bases between them. Per germline, CDR1 MNHEY and CDR2 SMNVEV (reference sequence). This CDR3 comprises 16 residues. Those who donated, Caucasian adults without exception, all lived in Nashville, Tennessee. The CD4+ fraction was divided into a CD45RA+ naive subset and a CD45RA-negative memory subset. Libraries were prepared by immunoSEQ multiplex PCR; TCRdb keeps only in-frame clonotypes and omits some of them. The sample carries 900,000 to 1,200,000 clones, around three quarters recorded once.

This sequence joins TRBV27 and TRBJ2-3; the D gene is possibly TRBD1 (6 bases). Sequences were obtained from memory CD4+ T cells from PBMCs. The subset is: CD45RA-negative fraction. The TCR originated in a man between 18 and 29 years old in good health. Some clones in this sample may be carry-over from other donors' samples. The CDR3 loop reads CASSFSLDRRPDTQYF. The DNA for the CDR3 is TGTGCCAGCAGTTTTTCCCTAGACAGGAGACCAGATACGCAGTATTTT.